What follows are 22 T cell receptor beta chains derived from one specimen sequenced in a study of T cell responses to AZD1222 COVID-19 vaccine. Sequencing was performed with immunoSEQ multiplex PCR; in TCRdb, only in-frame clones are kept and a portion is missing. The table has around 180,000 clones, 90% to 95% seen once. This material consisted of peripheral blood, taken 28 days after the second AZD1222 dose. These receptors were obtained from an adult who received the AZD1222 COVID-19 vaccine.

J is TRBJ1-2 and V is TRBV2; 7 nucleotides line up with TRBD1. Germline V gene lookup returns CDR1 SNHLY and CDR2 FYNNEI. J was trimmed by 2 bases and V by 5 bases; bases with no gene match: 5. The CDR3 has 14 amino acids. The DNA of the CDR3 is TGTGCCAGCAGTACAGGGGAGCGGAACTATGGCTACACCTTC. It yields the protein CASSTGERNYGYTF.

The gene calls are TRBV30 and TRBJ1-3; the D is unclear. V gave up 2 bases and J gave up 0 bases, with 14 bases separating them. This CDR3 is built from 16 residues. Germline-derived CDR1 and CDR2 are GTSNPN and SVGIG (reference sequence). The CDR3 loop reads CAWSPDSVISGNTIYF. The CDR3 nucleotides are TGTGCCTGGAGTCCAGATTCAGTTATCTCTGGAAACACCATATATTTT.

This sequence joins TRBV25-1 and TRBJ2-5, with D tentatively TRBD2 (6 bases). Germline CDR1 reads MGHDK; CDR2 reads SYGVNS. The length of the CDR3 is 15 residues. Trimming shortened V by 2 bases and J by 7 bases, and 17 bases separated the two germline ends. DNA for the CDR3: TGTGCCAGCAGTGAAGAGGGTGAGGAGGGTCTGACCCAGTACTTC. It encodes CASSEEGEEGLTQYF.

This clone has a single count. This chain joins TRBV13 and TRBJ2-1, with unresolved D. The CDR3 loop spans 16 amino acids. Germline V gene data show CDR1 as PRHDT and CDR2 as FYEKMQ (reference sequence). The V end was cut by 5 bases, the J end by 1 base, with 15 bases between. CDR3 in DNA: TGTGCCAGCAGCGACAAGCAGCGTACTTCCTACAATGAGCAGTTCTTC. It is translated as CASSDKQRTSYNEQFF.

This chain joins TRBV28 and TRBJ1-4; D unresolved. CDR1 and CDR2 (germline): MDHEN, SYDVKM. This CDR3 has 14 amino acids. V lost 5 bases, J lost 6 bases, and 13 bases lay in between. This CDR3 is CASSPSLVYEKLFF. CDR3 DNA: TGTGCCAGCAGTCCAAGTTTGGTCTATGAAAAACTGTTTTTT.

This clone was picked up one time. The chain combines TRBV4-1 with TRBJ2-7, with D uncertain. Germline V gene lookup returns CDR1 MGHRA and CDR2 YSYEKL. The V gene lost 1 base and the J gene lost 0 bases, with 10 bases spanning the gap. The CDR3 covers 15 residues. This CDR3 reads CASSQVAVSSYEQYF. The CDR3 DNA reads TGCGCCAGCAGCCAAGTGGCGGTGAGCTCCTACGAGCAGTACTTC.

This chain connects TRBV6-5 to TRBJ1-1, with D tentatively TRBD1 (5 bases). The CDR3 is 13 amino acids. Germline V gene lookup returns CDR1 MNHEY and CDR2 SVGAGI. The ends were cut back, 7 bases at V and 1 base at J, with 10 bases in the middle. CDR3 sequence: CASIRTGNTEAFF. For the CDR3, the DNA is TGTGCCAGCATACGTACAGGGAACACTGAAGCTTTCTTT.

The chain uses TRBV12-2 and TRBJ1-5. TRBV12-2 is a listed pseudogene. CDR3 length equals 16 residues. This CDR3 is CASRLDERASNQPQHF. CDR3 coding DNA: TGTGCAAGTCGCTTAGATGAGAGAGCTAGCAATCAGCCCCAGCATTTT.

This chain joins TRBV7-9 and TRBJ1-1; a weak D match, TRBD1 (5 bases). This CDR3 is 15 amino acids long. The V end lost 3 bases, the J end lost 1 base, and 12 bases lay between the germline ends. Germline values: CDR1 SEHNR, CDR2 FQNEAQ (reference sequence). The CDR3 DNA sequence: TGTGCCAGCAGCTTTGGGGACTTAAAGAACACTGAAGCTTTCTTT. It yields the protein CASSFGDLKNTEAFF. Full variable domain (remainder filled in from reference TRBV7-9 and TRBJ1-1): DTGVSQNPRHKITKRGQNVTFRCDPISEHNRLYWYRQTLGQGPEFLTYFQNEAQLEKSRLLSDRFSAERPKGSFSTLEIQRTEQGDSAMYLCASSFGDLKNTEAFFGQGTRLTVV.

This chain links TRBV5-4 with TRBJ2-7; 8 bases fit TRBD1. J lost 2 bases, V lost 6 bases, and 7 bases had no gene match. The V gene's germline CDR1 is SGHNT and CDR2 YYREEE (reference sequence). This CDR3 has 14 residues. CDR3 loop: CASTVGTGTYEQYF. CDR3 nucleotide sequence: TGTGCCAGCACCGTAGGGACAGGCACCTACGAGCAGTACTTC.

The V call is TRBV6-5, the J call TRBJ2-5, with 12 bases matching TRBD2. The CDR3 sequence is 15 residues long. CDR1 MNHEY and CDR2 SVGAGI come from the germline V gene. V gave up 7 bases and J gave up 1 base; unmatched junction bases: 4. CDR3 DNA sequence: TGTGCCAGCACCCCGACTAGCGGGAGCCAAGAGACCCAGTACTTC. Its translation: CASTPTSGSQETQYF.

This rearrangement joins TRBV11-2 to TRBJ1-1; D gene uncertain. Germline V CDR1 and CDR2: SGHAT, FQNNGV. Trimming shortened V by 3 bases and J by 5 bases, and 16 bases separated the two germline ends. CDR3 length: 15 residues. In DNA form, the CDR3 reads TGTGCCAGCAGCTTCAGGTCGGACTGGGAAACTGAAGCTTTCTTT. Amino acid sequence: CASSFRSDWETEAFF.

CDR3 sequence (DNA): TGTGCCAGTCGGACAGTTATACCCGGGGAGCTGTTTTTT. Amino acid sequence: CASRTVIPGELFF. The rearrangement joins TRBV19 to TRBJ2-2; possibly TRBD1 for D (6 bases). Between the trimmed V and J ends, which lost 8 bases and 6 bases, there was a span of 13 bases. Germline V gene data show CDR1 as LNHDA and CDR2 as SQIVND (reference sequence). The CDR3 loop spans 13 amino acids.

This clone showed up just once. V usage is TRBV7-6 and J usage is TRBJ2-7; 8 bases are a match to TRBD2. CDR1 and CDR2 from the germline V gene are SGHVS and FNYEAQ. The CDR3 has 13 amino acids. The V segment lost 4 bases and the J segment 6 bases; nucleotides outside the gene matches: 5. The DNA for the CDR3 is TGTGCCAGCAGCTCGGGACTAGAAGCCGAGCAGTACTTC. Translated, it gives CASSSGLEAEQYF.

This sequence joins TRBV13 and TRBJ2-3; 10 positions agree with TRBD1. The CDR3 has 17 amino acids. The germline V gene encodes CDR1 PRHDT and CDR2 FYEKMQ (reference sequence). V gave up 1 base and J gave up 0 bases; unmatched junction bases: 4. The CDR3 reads CASSLAGTGVSTDTQYF. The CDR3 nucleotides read TGTGCCAGCAGCTTAGCTGGGACAGGGGTCAGCACAGATACGCAGTATTTT.

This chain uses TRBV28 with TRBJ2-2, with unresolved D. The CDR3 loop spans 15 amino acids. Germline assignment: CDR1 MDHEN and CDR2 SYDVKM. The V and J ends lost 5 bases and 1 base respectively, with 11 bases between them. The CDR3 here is CASSTLIWNTGELFF. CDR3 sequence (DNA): TGTGCCAGCAGTACTCTCATTTGGAACACCGGGGAGCTGTTTTTT.

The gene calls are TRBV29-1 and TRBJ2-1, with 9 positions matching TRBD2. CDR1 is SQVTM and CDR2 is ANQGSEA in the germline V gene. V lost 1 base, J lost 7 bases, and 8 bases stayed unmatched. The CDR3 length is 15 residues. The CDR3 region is CSVEARLAEVNEQFF. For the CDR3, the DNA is TGCAGCGTTGAAGCCCGACTAGCGGAAGTTAATGAGCAGTTCTTC.

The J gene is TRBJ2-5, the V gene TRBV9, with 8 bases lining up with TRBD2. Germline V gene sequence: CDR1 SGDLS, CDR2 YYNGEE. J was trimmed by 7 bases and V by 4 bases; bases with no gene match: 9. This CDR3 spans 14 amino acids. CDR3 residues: CASSPRSREGTQYF. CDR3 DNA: TGTGCCAGCAGCCCCAGAAGTCGGGAGGGGACCCAGTACTTC.

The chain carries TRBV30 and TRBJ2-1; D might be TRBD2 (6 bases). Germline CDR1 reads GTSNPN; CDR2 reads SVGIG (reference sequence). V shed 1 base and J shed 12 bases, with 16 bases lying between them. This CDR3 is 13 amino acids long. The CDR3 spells CAWSDHPSVSQFF. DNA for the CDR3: TGTGCCTGGAGTGACCACCCTAGCGTATCGCAGTTCTTC.

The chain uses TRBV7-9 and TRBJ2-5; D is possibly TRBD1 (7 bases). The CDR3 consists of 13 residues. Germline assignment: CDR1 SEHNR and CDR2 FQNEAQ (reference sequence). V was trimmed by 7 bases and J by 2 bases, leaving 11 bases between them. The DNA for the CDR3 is TGTGCCAGCAAGGGGGCGGGGCAAGAGACCCAGTACTTC. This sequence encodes CASKGAGQETQYF.

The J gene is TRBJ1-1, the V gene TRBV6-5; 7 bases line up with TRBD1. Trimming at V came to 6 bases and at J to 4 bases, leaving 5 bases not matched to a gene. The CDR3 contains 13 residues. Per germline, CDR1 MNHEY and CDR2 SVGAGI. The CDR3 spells CASSSGGITEAFF. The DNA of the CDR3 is TGTGCCAGCAGCTCAGGGGGGATCACTGAAGCTTTCTTT.

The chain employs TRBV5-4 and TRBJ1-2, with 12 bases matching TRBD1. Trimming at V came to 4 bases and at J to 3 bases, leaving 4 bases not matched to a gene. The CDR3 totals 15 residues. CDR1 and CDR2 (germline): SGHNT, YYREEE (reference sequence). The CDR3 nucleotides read TGTGCCAGCAGCCCGGGACAGGGGGCCTACTATGGCTACACCTTC. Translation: CASSPGQGAYYGYTF.